The sequence of this T cell receptor (beta chain) was determined in a study of T cell responses to AZD1222 COVID-19 vaccine. V shed 0 bases and J shed 3 bases, with 10 bases lying between them. Germline lookup yields CDR1 SGHRS and CDR2 YFSETQ. This CDR3 is 15 amino acids long. A few counts support this clone. Its antigen remains unidentified. General observations from the study: Spike-specific TCR breadth and depth grew following two AZD1222 doses. There were mostly white British donors and more females than males, and clonal diversity was possibly underestimated. Variant regions that are unmutated are reportedly the target of nearly half of spike-specific TCRs. After the peak T cell response, and only then, were repertoires sampled.

Repertoires were generated with immunoSEQ multiplex PCR, while TCRdb's copy carries only in-frame clones and drops some. In the table there are about 150,000 clones, over 90% of which are singletons. The sequences come from peripheral blood, collected 28 days after the second AZD1222 dose. The V and J genes are TRBV5-1 and TRBJ1-3; no clear D. This clonotype was sampled from an adult who received the AZD1222 COVID-19 vaccine. DNA for the CDR3: TGCGCCAGCAGCTTGGGTGAGGGATTTGGAAACACCATATATTTT. Its protein product is CASSLGEGFGNTIYF.